This T cell receptor (beta chain) was retrieved from a study of blood T cell repertoires in COVID-19. Study context: COVID-19 samples from acute and convalescent phases originated in the United States, Italy and Spain.

Sequencing was performed with immunoSEQ multiplex PCR; in TCRdb, only in-frame clones are kept and a portion is missing. The data show 200,000 to 250,000 clones, about 82% seen once. From germline, CDR1 is SGHRS and CDR2 YFSETQ. The V gene lost 4 bases and the J gene lost 11 bases, with 16 bases spanning the gap. The CDR3 contains 13 residues. This receptor was obtained from a man older than 75 with acute or convalescent COVID-19. Material for sequencing was peripheral blood. The chain combines TRBV5-1 with TRBJ2-1; possibly TRBD2 for D (6 bases). CDR3 protein: CASSPGTPDKQFF. DNA for the CDR3: TGCGCCAGCAGCCCCGGGACTCCGGATAAGCAGTTCTTC. Combining the CDR3 with reference TRBV5-1 and TRBJ2-1 gives the whole variable domain KAGVTQTPRYLIKTRGQQVTLSCSPISGHRSVSWYQQTPGQGLQFLFEYFSETQRNKGNFPGRFSGRQFSNSRSEMNVSTLELGDSALYLCASSPGTPDKQFFGPGTRLTVL.